This TCR beta chain was recorded in a study of T cell repertoires in cytomegalovirus infection (dated by TCRdb to about 2019). With respect to the entire study: The peptide stimulations were aimed at well-studied HLA-B-restricted epitopes as well as recently identified HLA-C-restricted CMV epitopes, whose presentation resists viral immunomodulation. Because public TCR beta signatures pointed to carriage of CMV infection together with the matching HLA type, the HLA type of each donor mattered for the analysis.

Paper-wide results and their limitations: Cumulative frequency of public TCR beta family members discriminated carriers of CMV infection plus the relevant HLA type in this cohort and an independent roughly 330-donor cohort. The ex vivo response was dominated by HLA-C-restricted CMV-specific TCR beta clonotypes, which also provided the single most frequent clonotype in two of eight donors.

This specimen's treatment or condition label, per the study, means: in vitro stimulation with specific CMV peptide epitopes to enrich CMV-specific T cells. TCRdb records Illumina HiSeq 1500 as the sequencer. The public reads were quality trimmed at Q25 with fastp and then assembled into clones with MiXCR by TCRdb, keeping productive beta chains. When rows share a CDR3 protein, they turn into one entry using the most common DNA and genes. In all, the sample holds 340,000 or so distinct CDR3 sequences, and 25% of those were seen once. Roughly 13% of the sample is in the top ten clones. About this clonotype itself: What antigen it recognizes has not been identified. Within one base of it there is no much larger clone, and no base qualities were kept.

V is shortened by 4 bases, J by 2 bases, and the region joining them spans 8 bases. Based on the germline V gene, the CDR1 and CDR2 sequences are MNHEY and SVGEGT. The CDR3 runs 13 amino acids, cysteine and phenylalanine included. Just the 39-base CDR3 DNA is kept, in frame starting at base 1. The V and J segments used are TRBV6-2 or TRBV6-3 and TRBJ2-5; the D segment cannot be called with confidence. The TCR originated in a human donor in good health (CMV status not recorded). Some clones in this sample may be carry-over from other donors' samples. This sample comprised cultured PBMCs, obtained from culture after CMV antigen stimulation. The CDR3 corresponds to CASSLKFQETQYF. In nucleotide form, the sequence is TGTGCCAGCAGTTTGAAGTTTCAAGAGACCCAGTACTTC.